The 13 T cell receptor beta chains given below trace back to one sample, sequenced in a study of T cell changes during pregnancy in multiple sclerosis. TCRdb keeps only in-frame clones here, not all; method: immunoSEQ multiplex PCR. The table records about 36,000 clones, about nine tenths of them present only once. Source: CD4+ T cells from peripheral blood mononuclear cells, taken after pregnancy. The receptors were sampled from a female donor in good health, enrolled as a control in a pregnancy study.

This clone has only a few counts. The chain joins TRBV9 to TRBJ1-5, with a weak D call TRBD1 (6 bases). The CDR3 length is 15 residues. V was trimmed by 4 bases and J by 4 bases, leaving 15 bases between them. The germline gives CDR1 SGDLS, CDR2 YYNGEE. The CDR3 is CASSPTSGVNQPQHF. For the CDR3, the DNA is TGTGCCAGCAGCCCAACCTCAGGGGTTAATCAGCCCCAGCATTTT.

The J gene is TRBJ2-4, the V gene TRBV5-1; 7 bases are shared with TRBD2. CDR1 is SGHRS and CDR2 is YFSETQ in the germline V gene. The CDR3 length is 18 residues. J was trimmed by 0 bases and V by 3 bases; bases with no gene match: 12. The CDR3 DNA reads TGCGCCAGCAGCTCCACCGGCGGGGGTCAGCTAGCCAAAAACATTCAGTACTTC. This encodes CASSSTGGGQLAKNIQYF.

This clone was recorded only once. V is TRBV7-3 and J is TRBJ2-3, with 10 bases that match TRBD2. The germline V gene has CDR1 SGHTA and CDR2 FQGTGA. The length of the CDR3 is 14 residues. V was pared by 11 bases and J by 3 bases, with 8 bases of the junction left unmatched. The CDR3 loop is CASRLAGGTDTQYF. DNA for the CDR3: TGTGCCTCTCGGTTAGCGGGAGGTACAGATACGCAGTATTTT.

V usage is TRBV2 and J usage is TRBJ2-2; the D gene is possibly TRBD1 (5 bases). Germline CDR1 SNHLY, CDR2 FYNNEI. The CDR3 spans 14 residues. The germline V and J ends were trimmed by 9 bases and 1 base, with 12 bases remaining between them. CDR3 in DNA: TGTGCCAGTGTATATCAGGGGAACACCGGGGAGCTGTTTTTT. Amino acids: CASVYQGNTGELFF.

J is TRBJ1-1 and V is TRBV4-3, with D perhaps matching TRBD1 (6 bases). This CDR3 spans 16 amino acids. The V gene lost 3 bases and the J gene lost 1 base, with 15 bases spanning the gap. The germline V gene has CDR1 LGHNA and CDR2 YSLEER. The CDR3 region has the DNA TGCGCCAGCAGCCAGGCTTGGGACACAAAGAACACTGAAGCTTTCTTT. Its translation is CASSQAWDTKNTEAFF.

The V gene is TRBV6-6, the J gene TRBJ2-1, with 7 bases aligning to TRBD1. Trimming took 2 bases from V and 6 from J; bases not matched to a gene: 7. CDR1 and CDR2 from the germline V gene are MNHNY and SVGAGI (reference sequence). The CDR3 length is 15 residues. The CDR3 protein is CASSYVQGVTNEQFF. The DNA of the CDR3 is TGTGCCAGCAGTTACGTCCAGGGGGTAACCAATGAGCAGTTCTTC.

The chain couples TRBV4-1 to TRBJ1-2; a possible D gene is TRBD1 (6 bases). This CDR3 is 15 amino acids long. CDR1 and CDR2 from the germline V gene are MGHRA and YSYEKL. V was pared by 0 bases and J by 4 bases, with 12 bases between. The CDR3 DNA reads as TGCGCCAGCAGCCAAGATGGGACAAGCCCCTATGGCTACACCTTC. It encodes CASSQDGTSPYGYTF.

The chain has TRBV4-1 and TRBJ1-1; unclear D gene. CDR3 length: 15 residues. The V gene lost 0 bases and the J gene lost 4 bases, with 12 bases spanning the gap. Germline assignment: CDR1 MGHRA and CDR2 YSYEKL. CDR3 sequence reads: CASSQETVRPTEAFF. The CDR3 DNA sequence: TGCGCCAGCAGCCAAGAAACGGTCCGTCCCACTGAAGCTTTCTTT.

The gene calls are TRBV11-2 and TRBJ2-7; TRBD1 might be the D (6 bases). The germline CDR1 and CDR2 sequences are SGHAT and FQNNGV. V was shortened by 3 bases and J by 0 bases, with 12 bases between the two germline ends. The CDR3 extends over 15 amino acids. The CDR3 here is CASSFKGQSSYEQYF. DNA of the CDR3: TGTGCCAGCAGCTTCAAAGGACAGAGCTCCTACGAGCAGTACTTC.

The chain links TRBV5-1 to TRBJ2-1; D unclear. The V gene lost 3 bases and the J gene lost 0 bases, with 4 bases spanning the gap. The CDR3 extends over 13 amino acids. CDR1 and CDR2 from the germline V gene are SGHRS and YFSETQ. Here the CDR3 reads CASSSLSYNEQFF. CDR3 DNA: TGCGCCAGCAGCTCCCTCTCCTACAATGAGCAGTTCTTC. Drawing the rest from reference TRBV5-1 and TRBJ2-1, the complete variable domain is KAGVTQTPRYLIKTRGQQVTLSCSPISGHRSVSWYQQTPGQGLQFLFEYFSETQRNKGNFPGRFSGRQFSNSRSEMNVSTLELGDSALYLCASSSLSYNEQFFGPGTRLTVL.

The chain uses TRBV5-5 and TRBJ1-3, with D possibly being TRBD1 (5 bases). This CDR3 has 17 residues. V was pared by 4 bases and J by 1 base, with 18 bases between. In germline, CDR1 is SGHKS, CDR2 YYEKEE (reference sequence). The CDR3 nucleotides are TGTGCCAGCAGCGTTGGGCTCAGCGGGGCATCTGGAAACACCATATATTTT. Translating gives CASSVGLSGASGNTIYF.

The V and J genes are TRBV5-1 and TRBJ2-3; 8 nucleotides line up with TRBD1. With V trimmed by 3 bases and J by 0 bases, 6 bases remained unmatched. Per the germline V gene, CDR1 is SGHRS and CDR2 is YFSETQ. CDR3 size: 16 residues. The DNA for the CDR3 is TGCGCCAGCAGCTACTACGGACAGGGAAGCACAGATACGCAGTATTTT. It specifies CASSYYGQGSTDTQYF.

The chain carries TRBV9 and TRBJ1-1; no clear D gene. Germline CDR1 reads SGDLS; CDR2 reads YYNGEE. CDR3 length: 15 residues. The V gene lost 3 bases and the J gene lost 0 bases, with 12 bases spanning the gap. The CDR3 loop is CASSGAGRVNTEAFF. Here the CDR3 DNA reads TGTGCCAGCAGCGGGGCGGGCAGAGTGAACACTGAAGCTTTCTTT.